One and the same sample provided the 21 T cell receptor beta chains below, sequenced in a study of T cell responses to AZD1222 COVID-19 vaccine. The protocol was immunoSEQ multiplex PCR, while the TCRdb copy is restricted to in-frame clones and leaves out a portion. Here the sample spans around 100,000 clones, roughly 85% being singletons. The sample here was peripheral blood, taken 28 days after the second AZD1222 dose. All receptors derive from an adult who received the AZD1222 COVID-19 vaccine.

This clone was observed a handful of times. The CDR3 loop is CSVEGGAGTEAFF. The DNA of the CDR3 is TGCAGCGTTGAAGGGGGCGCGGGGACTGAAGCTTTCTTT. This sequence joins TRBV29-1 and TRBJ1-1, with a weak D call TRBD1 (5 bases). CDR3 length equals 13 residues. Germline CDR1 and CDR2: SQVTM and ANQGSEA. V lost 1 base and J 5 bases, leaving 11 bases between the germline ends.

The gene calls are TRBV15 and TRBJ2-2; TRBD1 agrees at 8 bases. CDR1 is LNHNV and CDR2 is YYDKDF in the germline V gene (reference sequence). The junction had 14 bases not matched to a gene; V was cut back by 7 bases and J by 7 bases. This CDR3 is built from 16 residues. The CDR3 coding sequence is TGTGCCACCACACTACGACGGACAGGGAAAGGCGGGGAGCTGTTTTTT. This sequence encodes CATTLRRTGKGGELFF.

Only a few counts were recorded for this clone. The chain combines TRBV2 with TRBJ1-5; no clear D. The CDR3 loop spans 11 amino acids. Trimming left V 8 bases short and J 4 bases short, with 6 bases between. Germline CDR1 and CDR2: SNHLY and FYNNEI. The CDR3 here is CASGWNQPQHF. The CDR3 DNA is TGTGCCAGCGGGTGGAATCAGCCCCAGCATTTT.

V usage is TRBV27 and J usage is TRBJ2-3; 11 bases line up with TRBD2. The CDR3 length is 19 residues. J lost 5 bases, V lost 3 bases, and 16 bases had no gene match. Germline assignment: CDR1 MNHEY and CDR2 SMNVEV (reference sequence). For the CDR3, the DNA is TGTGCCAGCAGTTTTCTAGCGGGAGGAGGTGCGTTATTCGGAGATACGCAGTATTTT. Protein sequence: CASSFLAGGGALFGDTQYF.

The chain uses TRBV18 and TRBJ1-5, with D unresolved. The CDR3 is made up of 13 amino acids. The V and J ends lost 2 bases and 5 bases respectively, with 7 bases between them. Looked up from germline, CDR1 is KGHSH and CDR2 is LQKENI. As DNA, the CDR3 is TGTGCCAGCTCACCAGAGGTTGATCAGCCCCAGCATTTT. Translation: CASSPEVDQPQHF.

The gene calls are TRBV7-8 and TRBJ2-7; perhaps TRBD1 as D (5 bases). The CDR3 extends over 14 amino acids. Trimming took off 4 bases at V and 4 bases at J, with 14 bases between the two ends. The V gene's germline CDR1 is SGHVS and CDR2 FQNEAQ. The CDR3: CASSSGGAPYEQYF. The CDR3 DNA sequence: TGTGCCAGCAGCTCGGGTGGGGCCCCTTACGAGCAGTACTTC.

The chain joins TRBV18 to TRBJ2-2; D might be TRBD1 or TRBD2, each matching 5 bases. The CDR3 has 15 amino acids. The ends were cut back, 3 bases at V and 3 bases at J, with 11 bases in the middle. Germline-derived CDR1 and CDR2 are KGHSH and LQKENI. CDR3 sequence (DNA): TGTGCCAGCTCACCGGAGAGGGGTTACACCGGGGAGCTGTTTTTT. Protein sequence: CASSPERGYTGELFF.

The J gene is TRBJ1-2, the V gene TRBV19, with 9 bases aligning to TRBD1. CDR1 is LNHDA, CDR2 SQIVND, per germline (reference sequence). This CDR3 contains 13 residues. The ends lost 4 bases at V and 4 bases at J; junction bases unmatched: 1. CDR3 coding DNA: TGTGCCAGTAGTAGGACAGGGGCCTATGGCTACACCTTC. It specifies CASSRTGAYGYTF. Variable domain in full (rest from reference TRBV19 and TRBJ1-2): DGGITQSPKYLFRKEGQNVTLSCEQNLNHDAMYWYRQDPGQGLRLIYYSQIVNDFQKGDIAEGYSVSREKKESFPLTVTSAQKNPTAFYLCASSRTGAYGYTFGSGTRLTVV.

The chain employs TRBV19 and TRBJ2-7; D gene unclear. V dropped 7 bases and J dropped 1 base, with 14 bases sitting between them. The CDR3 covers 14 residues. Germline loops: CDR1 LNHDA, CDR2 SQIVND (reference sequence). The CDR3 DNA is TGTGCCAGTAAAGCCACCGGGTCTTCCTACGAGCAGTACTTC. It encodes CASKATGSSYEQYF.

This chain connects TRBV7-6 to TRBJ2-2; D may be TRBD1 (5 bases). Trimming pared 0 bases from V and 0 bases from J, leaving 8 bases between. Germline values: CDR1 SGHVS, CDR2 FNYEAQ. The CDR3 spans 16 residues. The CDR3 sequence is CASSLATAANTGELFF. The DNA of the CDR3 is TGTGCCAGCAGCTTAGCGACAGCCGCGAACACCGGGGAGCTGTTTTTT.

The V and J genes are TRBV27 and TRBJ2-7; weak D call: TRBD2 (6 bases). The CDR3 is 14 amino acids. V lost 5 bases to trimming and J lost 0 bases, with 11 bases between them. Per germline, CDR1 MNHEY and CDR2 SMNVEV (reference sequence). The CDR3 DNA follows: TGTGCCAGCAGTCCCCAGGAGGGCTCCTACGAGCAGTACTTC. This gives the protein CASSPQEGSYEQYF.

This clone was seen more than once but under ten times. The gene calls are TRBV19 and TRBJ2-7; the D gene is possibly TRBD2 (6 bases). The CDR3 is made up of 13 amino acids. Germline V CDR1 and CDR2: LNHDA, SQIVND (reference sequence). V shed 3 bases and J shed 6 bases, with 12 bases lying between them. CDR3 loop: CASSIGRTTEQYF. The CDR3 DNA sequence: TGTGCCAGTAGTATCGGGCGGACTACCGAGCAGTACTTC.

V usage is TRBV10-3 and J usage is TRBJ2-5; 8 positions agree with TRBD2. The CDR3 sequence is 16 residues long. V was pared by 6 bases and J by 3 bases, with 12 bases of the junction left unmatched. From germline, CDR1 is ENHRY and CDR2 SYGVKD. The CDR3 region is CAISKTAGLVEETQYF. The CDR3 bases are TGTGCCATCAGCAAAACCGCGGGACTAGTTGAAGAGACCCAGTACTTC.

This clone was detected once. The CDR3 reads CASRTTDGGDNSPLHF. Written as DNA, the CDR3 is TGTGCCAGCCGAACCACGGACGGAGGGGATAATTCACCCCTCCACTTT. The chain is built from TRBV28 and TRBJ1-6, with a possible D match to TRBD1 (5 bases). The ends were cut back, 8 bases at V and 5 bases at J, with 19 bases in the middle. The CDR3 runs to 16 residues. CDR1 is MDHEN, CDR2 SYDVKM, per germline.

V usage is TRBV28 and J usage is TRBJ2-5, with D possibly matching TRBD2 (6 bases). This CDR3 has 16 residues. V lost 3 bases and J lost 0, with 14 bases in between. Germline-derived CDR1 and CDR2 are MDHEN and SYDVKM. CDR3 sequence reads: CASSFFGGSYQETQYF. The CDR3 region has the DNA TGTGCCAGCAGTTTTTTTGGGGGGTCTTACCAAGAGACCCAGTACTTC.

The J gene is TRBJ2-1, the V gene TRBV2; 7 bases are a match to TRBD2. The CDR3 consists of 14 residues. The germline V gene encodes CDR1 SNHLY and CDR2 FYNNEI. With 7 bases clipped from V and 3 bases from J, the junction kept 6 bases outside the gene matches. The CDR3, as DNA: TGTGCCAGCACCATAGGACTAGTCTACAATGAGCAGTTCTTC. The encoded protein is CASTIGLVYNEQFF.

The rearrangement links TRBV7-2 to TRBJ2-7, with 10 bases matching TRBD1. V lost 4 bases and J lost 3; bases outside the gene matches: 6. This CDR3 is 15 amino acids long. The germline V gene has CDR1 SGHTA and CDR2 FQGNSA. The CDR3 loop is CASSSTGTGVYEQYF. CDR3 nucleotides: TGTGCCAGCAGCTCCACCGGGACAGGGGTCTACGAGCAGTACTTC.

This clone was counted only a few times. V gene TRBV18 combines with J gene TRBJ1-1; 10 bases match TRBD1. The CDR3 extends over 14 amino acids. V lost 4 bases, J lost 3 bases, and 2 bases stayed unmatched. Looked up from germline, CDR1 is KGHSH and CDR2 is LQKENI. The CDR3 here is CASSRDRGDTEAFF. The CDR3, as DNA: TGTGCCAGCTCACGGGACAGGGGAGACACTGAAGCTTTCTTT.

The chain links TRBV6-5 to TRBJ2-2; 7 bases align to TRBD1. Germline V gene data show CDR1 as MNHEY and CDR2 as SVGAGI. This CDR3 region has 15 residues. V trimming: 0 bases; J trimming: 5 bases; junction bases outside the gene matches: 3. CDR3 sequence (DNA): TGTGCCAGCAGTTACTCCGGCAGGGGGACCGGGGAGCTGTTTTTT. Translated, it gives CASSYSGRGTGELFF.

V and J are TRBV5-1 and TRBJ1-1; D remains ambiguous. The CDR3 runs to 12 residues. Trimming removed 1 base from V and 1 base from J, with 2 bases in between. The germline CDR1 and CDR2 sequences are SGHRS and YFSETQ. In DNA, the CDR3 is TGCGCCAGCAGCTTGTCGAACACTGAAGCTTTCTTT. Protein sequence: CASSLSNTEAFF.

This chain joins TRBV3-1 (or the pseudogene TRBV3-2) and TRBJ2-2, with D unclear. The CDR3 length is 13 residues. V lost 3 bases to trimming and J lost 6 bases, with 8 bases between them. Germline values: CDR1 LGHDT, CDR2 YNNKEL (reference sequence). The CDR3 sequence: CASSQLWAGELFF. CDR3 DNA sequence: TGTGCCAGCAGCCAGCTGTGGGCCGGGGAGCTGTTTTTT.